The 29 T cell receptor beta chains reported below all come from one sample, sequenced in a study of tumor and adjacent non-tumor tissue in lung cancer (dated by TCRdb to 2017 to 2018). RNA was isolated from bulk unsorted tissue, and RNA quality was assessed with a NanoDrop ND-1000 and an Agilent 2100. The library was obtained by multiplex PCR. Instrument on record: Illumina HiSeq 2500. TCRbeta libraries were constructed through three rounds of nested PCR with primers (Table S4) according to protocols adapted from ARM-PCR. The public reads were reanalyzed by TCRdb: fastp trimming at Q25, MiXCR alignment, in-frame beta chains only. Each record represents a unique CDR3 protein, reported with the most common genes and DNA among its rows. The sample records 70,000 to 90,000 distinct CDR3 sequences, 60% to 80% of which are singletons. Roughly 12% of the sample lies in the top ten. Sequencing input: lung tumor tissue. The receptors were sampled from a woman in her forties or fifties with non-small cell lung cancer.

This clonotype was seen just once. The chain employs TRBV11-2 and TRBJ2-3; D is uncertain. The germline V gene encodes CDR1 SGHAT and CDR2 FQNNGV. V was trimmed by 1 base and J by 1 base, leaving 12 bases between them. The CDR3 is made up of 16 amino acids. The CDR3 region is CASSLVGLLRTDTQYF. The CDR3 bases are TGTGCCAGCAGCTTAGTAGGTCTTCTCCGCACAGATACGCAGTATTTT.

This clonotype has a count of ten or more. In DNA, the CDR3 is TGCAGCGTCGCATGGAGCGACGGGGCTGAAGCTTTCTTT. Protein product: CSVAWSDGAEAFF. The chain recombines TRBV29-1 with TRBJ1-1, with unresolved D. CDR1 is SQVTM, CDR2 ANQGSEA, per germline. CDR3 length: 13 residues. The V end lost 6 bases, the J end lost 6 bases, and 17 bases lay between the germline ends.

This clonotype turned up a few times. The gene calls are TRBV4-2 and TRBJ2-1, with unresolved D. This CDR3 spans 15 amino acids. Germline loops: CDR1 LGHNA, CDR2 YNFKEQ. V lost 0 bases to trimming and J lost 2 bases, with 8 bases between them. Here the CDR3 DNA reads TGTGCCAGCAGCCAAGACCAGGTGGCCTACAATGAGCAGTTCTTC. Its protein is CASSQDQVAYNEQFF.

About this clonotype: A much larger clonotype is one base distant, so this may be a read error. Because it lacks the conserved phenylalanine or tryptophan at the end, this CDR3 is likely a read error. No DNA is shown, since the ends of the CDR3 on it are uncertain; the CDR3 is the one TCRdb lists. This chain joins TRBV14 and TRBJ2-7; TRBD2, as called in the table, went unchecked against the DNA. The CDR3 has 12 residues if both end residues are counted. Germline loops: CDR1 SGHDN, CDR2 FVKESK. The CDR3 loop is CASSLKLASLYL.

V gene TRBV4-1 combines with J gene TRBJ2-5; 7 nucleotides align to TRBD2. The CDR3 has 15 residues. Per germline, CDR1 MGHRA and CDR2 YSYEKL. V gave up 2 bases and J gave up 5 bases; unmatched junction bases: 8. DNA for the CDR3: TGCGCCAGCAGCCAAATGGAGCGGGATATGGAGACCCAGTACTTC. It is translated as CASSQMERDMETQYF.

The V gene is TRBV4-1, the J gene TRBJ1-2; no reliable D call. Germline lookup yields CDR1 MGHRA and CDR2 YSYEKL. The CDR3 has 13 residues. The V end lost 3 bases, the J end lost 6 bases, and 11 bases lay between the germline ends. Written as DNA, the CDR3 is TGCGCCAGCAGCCACAAGTTCTTTGATGGCTACACCTTC. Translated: CASSHKFFDGYTF.

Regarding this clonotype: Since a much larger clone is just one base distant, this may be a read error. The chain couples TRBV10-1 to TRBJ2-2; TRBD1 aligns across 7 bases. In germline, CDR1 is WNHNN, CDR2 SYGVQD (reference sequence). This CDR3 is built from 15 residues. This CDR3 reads CASSRDSANTVELFF. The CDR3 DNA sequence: TGCGCCAGCAGTCGGGACAGCGCGAACACCGTGGAGCTGTTTTTT.

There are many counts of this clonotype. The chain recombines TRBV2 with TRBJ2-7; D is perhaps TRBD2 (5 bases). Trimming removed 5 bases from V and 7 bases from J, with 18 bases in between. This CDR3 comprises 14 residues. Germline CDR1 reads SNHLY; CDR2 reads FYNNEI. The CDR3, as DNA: TGTGCCAGCAGTTGGACGGAAATCTCGGGGGAGCAGTACTTC. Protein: CASSWTEISGEQYF.

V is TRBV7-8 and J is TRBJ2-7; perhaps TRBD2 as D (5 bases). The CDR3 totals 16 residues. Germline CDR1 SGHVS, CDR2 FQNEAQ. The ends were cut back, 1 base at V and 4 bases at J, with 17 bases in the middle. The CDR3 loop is CASSLGTGIAGYEQYF. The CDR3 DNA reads TGTGCCAGCAGCTTAGGGACTGGCATCGCGGGTTACGAGCAGTACTTC. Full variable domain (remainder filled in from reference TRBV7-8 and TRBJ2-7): GAGVSQSPRYKVAKRGQDVALRCDPISGHVSLFWYQQALGQGPEFLTYFQNEAQLDKSGLPSDRFFAERPEGSVSTLKIQRTQQEDSAVYLCASSLGTGIAGYEQYFGPGTRLTVT.

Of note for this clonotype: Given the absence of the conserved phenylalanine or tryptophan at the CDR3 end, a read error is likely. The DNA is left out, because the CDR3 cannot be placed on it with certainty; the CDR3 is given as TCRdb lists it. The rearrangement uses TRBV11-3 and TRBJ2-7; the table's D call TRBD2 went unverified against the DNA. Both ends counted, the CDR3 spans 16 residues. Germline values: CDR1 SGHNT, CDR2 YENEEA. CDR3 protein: CASSLDGTSGFYGHYI.

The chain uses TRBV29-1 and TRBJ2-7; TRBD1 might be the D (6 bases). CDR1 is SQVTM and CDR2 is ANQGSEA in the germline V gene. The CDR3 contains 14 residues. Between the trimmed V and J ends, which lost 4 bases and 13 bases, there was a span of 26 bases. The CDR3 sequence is CSVGLRQVSYEHYF. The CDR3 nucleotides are TGCAGCGTTGGCCTCAGACAGGTTTCCTACGAACACTACTTC.

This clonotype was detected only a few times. CDR3: CASSRGEATNYGYTF. The CDR3 coding sequence is TGTGCCAGCAGTCGAGGAGAGGCTACTAACTATGGCTACACCTTC. The chain couples TRBV28 to TRBJ1-2; no reliable D call. V dropped 5 bases and J dropped 0 bases, with 13 bases sitting between them. Germline V gene sequence: CDR1 MDHEN, CDR2 SYDVKM. The CDR3 extends over 15 amino acids.

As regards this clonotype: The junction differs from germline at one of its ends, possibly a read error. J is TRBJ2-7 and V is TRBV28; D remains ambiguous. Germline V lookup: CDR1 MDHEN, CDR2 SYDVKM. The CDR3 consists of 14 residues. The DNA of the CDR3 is TGTGCAAGCAATTGCGGTCGGCGCAGTGACGAGCAGTACTTC. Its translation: CASNCGRRSDEQYF.

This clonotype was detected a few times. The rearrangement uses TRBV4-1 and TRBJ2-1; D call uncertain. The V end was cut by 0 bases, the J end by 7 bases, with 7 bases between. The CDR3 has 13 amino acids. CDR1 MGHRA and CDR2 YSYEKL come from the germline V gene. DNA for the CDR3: TGCGCCAGCAGCCAAGAGGCTACGAATGAGCAGTTCTTC. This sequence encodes CASSQEATNEQFF.

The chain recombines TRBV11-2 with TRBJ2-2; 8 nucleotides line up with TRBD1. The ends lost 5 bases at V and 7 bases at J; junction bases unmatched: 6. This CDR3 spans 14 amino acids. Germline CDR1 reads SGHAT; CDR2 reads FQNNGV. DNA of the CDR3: TGTGCCAGCAGCACCTACAGGGGGGTCGGGGAGCTGTTTTTT. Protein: CASSTYRGVGELFF.

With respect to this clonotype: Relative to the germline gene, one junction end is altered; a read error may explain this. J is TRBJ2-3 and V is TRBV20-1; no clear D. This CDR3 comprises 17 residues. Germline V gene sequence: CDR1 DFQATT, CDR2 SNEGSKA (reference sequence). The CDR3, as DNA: TGCAGTGCTAGTTCTGGTTGGACCAGCGTCACCACAAATACGCAGTATTTT. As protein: CSASSGWTSVTTNTQYF.

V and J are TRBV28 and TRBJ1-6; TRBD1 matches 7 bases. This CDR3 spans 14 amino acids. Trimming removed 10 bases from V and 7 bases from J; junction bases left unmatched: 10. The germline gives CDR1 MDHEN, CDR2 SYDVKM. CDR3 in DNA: TGTGCCAAGAGTGGACAGGTGGACAATTCACCCCTCCACTTT. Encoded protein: CAKSGQVDNSPLHF.

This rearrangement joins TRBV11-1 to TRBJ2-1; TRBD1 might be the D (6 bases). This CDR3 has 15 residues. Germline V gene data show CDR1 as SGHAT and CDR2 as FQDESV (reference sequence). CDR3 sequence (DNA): TGTACCAACAGCCCGACTCCTTCGACAGGCGATGAGCAGTTCTTC. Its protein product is CTNSPTPSTGDEQFF.

CDR3 DNA: TGTGCCAGCAGCCCTTTCAGCTACATTCAGTACTTC. Encoded protein: CASSPFSYIQYF. The genes are TRBV28 and TRBJ2-4; D unresolved. V was cut by 6 bases and J by 8 bases, with 11 bases left in between. CDR3 length equals 12 residues. The germline V gene has CDR1 MDHEN and CDR2 SYDVKM. Together with reference TRBV28 and TRBJ2-4, the CDR3 gives the full variable domain: DVKVTQSSRYLVKRTGEKVFLECVQDMDHENMFWYRQDPGLGLRLIYFSYDVKMKEKGDIPEGYSVSREKKERFSLILESASTNQTSMYLCASSPFSYIQYFGAGTRLSVL.

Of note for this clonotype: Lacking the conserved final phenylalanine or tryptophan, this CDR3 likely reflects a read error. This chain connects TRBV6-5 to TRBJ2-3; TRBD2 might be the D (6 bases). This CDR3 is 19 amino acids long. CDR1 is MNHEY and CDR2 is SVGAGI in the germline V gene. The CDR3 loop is CASCYSTRDSPRTIYTQYY. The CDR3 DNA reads TGTGCCAGCTGTTACTCCACCCGGGACTCCCCCCGAACCATATATACGCAGTATTAT.

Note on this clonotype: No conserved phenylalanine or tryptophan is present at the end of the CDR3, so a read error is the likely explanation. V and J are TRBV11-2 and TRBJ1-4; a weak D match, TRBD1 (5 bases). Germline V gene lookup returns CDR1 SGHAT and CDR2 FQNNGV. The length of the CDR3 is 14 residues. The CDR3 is CASNLAGINEKLFL. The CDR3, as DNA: TGTGCCAGCAACTTAGCAGGGATTAATGAAAAGCTGTTTCTT.

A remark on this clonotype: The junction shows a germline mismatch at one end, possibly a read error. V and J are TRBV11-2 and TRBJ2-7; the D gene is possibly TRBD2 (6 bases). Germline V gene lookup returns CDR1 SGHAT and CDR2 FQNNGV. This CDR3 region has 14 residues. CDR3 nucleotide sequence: TGTGCCAGCAGCTTCAGGACTACTCTGTGGGAGCAATACTTC. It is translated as CASSFRTTLWEQYF.

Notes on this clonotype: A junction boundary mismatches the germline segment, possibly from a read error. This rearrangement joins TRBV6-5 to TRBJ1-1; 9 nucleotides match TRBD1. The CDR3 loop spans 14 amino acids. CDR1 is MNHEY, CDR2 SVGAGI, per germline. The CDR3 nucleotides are TGTGCCAGCACCTTACAGGGGGCTGTTACTGTAGCTTTCTTT. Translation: CASTLQGAVTVAFF.

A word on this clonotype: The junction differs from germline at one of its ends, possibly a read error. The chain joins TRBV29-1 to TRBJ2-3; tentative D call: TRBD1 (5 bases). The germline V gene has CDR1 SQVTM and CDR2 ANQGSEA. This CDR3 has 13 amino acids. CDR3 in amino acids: CSVVPGIPDTQNF. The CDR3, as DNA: TGCAGTGTTGTACCAGGGATCCCAGATACGCAGAATTTT.

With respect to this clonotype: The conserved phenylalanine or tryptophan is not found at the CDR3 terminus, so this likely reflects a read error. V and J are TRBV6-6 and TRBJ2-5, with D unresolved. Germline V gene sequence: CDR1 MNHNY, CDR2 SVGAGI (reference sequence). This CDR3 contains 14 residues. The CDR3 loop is CTSSYGSNEETQYV. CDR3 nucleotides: TGTACCAGCAGTTACGGGTCGAACGAAGAGACCCAGTACGTC.

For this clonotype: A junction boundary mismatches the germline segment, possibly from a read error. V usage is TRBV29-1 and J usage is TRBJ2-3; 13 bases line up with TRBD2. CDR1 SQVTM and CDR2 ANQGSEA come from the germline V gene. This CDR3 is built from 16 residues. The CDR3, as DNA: TGCAACGTCCGAGGGGGACTAGCGGGATCAGCAGATACGCGGTATTTT. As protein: CNVRGGLAGSADTRYF.

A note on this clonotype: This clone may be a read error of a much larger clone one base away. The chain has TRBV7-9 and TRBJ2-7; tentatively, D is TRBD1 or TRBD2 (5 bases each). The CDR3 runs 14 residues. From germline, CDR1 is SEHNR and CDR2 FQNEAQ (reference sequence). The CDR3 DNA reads TGTGCCAGCAACTTAGTTGGGACGCTCGACGAGCAGTACTTC. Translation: CASNLVGTLDEQYF. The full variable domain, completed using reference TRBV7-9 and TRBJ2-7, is DTGVSQNPRHKITKRGQNVTFRCDPISEHNRLYWYRQTLGQGPEFLTYFQNEAQLEKSRLLSDRFSAERPKGSFSTLEIQRTEQGDSAMYLCASNLVGTLDEQYFGPGTRLTVT.

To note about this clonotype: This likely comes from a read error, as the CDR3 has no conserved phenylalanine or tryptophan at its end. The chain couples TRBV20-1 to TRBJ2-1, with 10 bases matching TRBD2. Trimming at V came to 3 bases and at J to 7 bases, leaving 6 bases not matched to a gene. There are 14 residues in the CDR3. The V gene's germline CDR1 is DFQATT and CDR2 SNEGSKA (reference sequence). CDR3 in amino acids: CSARESSGSNEQFL. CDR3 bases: TGCAGTGCTAGGGAGTCTAGCGGGAGTAATGAGCAGTTCTTA.

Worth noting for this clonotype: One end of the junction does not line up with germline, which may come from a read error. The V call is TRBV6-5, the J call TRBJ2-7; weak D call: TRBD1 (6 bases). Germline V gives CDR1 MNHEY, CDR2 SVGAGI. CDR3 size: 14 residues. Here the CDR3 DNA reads TGTGTCAGCAGTTACCCGGCACATGGGGGCGAGCAGTATTTC. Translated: CVSSYPAHGGEQYF.